The source of this T cell receptor beta chain is a study of T cells in Graves' hyperthyroidism and ophthalmopathy. V was pared by 5 bases and J by 4 bases, with 15 bases between. Germline CDR1 MNHNS, CDR2 SASEGT. The CDR3 extends over 14 amino acids. TCR beta CDR3 regions were amplified from RNA transcripts. The HTBI primer set was used in a first-round RT-PCR of the TCR CDR3. One entry per CDR3 protein results from TCRdb running MiXCR on the multiplex PCR reads. This table holds 140,000 or so distinct CDR3 sequences, more than 20% found once. There are a few counts of this clonotype. The sequence was collected from a woman aged 50 to 65 with Graves' hyperthyroidism that later progressed to Graves' ophthalmopathy. The chain uses TRBV6-1 and TRBJ2-7; possibly TRBD1 for D (6 bases). Sequenced material: blood. CDR3 protein: CASSSIAQGYEQYF. As DNA, the CDR3 is TGTGCCAGCAGTTCCATAGCACAGGGTTACGAGCAGTACTTC.